A selection of T cell receptor beta chains follows, all from one sample in a study of beta chain features in type 1 diabetes. TCRdb's table, derived via immunoSEQ multiplex PCR, lists solely in-frame clones and lacks some. Among over 300,000 clones, roughly 8% were seen once, and the ten largest hold around 0.44%. Sequencing was performed on central memory CD4+ T cells from blood. These receptors came from a woman aged 18 to 35 in good health. Each CDR3 is given with its conserved first and last residue. A D gene is named only where the DNA matches it firmly. Rows may omit the clone size; those that give it use once, few, many or a size class.

clone_size,d_call,j_call,v_call,cdr3_nt,cdr3_aa
many,NA,TRBJ2-3,TRBV7-3,TGTGCCAGCAGCTCCCTCAGCACAGATACGCAGTATTTT,CASSSLSTDTQYF
many,TRBD1,TRBJ1-2,TRBV7-2,TGTGCCAGCAGCCCCCACGGGTCGGGACAGGTCTATGGCTACACCTTC,CASSPHGSGQVYGYTF
NA,TRBD1,TRBJ2-2,TRBV5-1,TGCGCCAGCAGTACGGGACAGCTAACCGGGGAGCTGTTTTTT,CASSTGQLTGELFF
NA,TRBD2,TRBJ2-5,TRBV5-4,TGTGCCAGCAGCCCGGGACTAGCGGGAGCCCAAGAGACCCAGTACTTC,CASSPGLAGAQETQYF
few,TRBD1,TRBJ2-7,TRBV27,TGTGCCAGCAGTTCACAGGGGGTCGGGCCCTACGAGCAGTACTTC,CASSSQGVGPYEQYF
NA,NA,TRBJ2-3,TRBV29-1,TGCAGCGTTAGCTCTGGCTCATACACAGATACGCAGTATTTT,CSVSSGSYTDTQYF
few,NA,TRBJ2-2,TRBV7-9,TGTGCCAGCAGCCATGGTCCGGAGAACACCGGGGAGCTGTTTTTT,CASSHGPENTGELFF
NA,NA,TRBJ1-1,TRBV19,TGTGCCAGTAGTATAGAACTCAGAGCTCCTGAAGCTTTCTTT,CASSIELRAPEAFF
NA,TRBD1,TRBJ2-7,TRBV11-1,TGTGCCAGCAGCGCCGGGACAGGGGGGAGTTCCTACGAGCAGTACTTC,CASSAGTGGSSYEQYF
few,NA,TRBJ2-7,TRBV20-1,TGCAGTGCTAGTAGCCACGAGCAGTACTTC,CSASSHEQYF
NA,TRBD2,TRBJ2-7,TRBV5-1,TGCGCCAGCAGCTCTGGACTAGCGGCACCCTTAGAGCAGTACTTC,CASSSGLAAPLEQYF
few,NA,TRBJ2-1,TRBV29-1,TGCAGCGTAGTTAGACAGAGCTACAATGAGCAGTTCTTC,CSVVRQSYNEQFF
many,NA,TRBJ1-1,TRBV14,TGTGCCAGCAGCCAAGAATTTCAGGGATTGGACACTGAAGCTTTCTTT,CASSQEFQGLDTEAFF
NA,NA,TRBJ2-1,TRBV7-2,TGTGCCAGCAGCTTAAGTTTGGGCAGGGGATACAATGAGCAGTTCTTC,CASSLSLGRGYNEQFF
few,NA,TRBJ2-5,TRBV5-1,TGCGCCAGCAGCTTGACTGGGGCGGAAGAGACCCAGTACTTC,CASSLTGAEETQYF
few,NA,TRBJ1-1,TRBV18,TGTGCCAGCTCACCACCGACGGGCTTGAACACTGAAGCTTTCTTT,CASSPPTGLNTEAFF
NA,NA,TRBJ2-3,TRBV7-9,TGTGCCAGCAGCATCGGGGGGCACTCAGATACGCAGTATTTT,CASSIGGHSDTQYF
NA,NA,TRBJ2-2,TRBV18,TGTGCCAGCTCACCATCAGGGATTCGGAACACCGGGGAGCTGTTTTTT,CASSPSGIRNTGELFF
few,TRBD2,TRBJ2-1,TRBV5-1,TGCGCCAGCAGCTTACCCCCGGGACTAGCTCCCAATGAGCAGTTCTTC,CASSLPPGLAPNEQFF
few,NA,TRBJ1-1,TRBV7-9,TGTGCCAGCAGCTCTGCTCCTGTGAACACTGAAGCTTTCTTT,CASSSAPVNTEAFF
NA,NA,TRBJ1-4,TRBV4-2,TGTGCCAGCAGCCAATTGGGGTCGGGGGATGAAAAACTGTTTTTT,CASSQLGSGDEKLFF
few,NA,TRBJ1-2,TRBV7-9,TGTGCCAGCAGCTTAGATTCGGGGGACGGCTACACCTTC,CASSLDSGDGYTF
few,NA,TRBJ1-3,TRBV6-5,TGTGCCAGCAGTTACTCGTTGCAGGGGTCTGGAAACACCATATATTTT,CASSYSLQGSGNTIYF
NA,NA,TRBJ2-3,TRBV11-2,TGTGCCAGCAGCCCCTACAGGGCAGATACGCAGTATTTT,CASSPYRADTQYF
NA,TRBD2,TRBJ2-1,TRBV7-9,TGTGCCAGCAGAGTCACTAGCGGGAGCATGTTGAACAATGAGCAGTTCTTC,CASRVTSGSMLNNEQFF
few,TRBD2,TRBJ2-5,TRBV5-4,TGTGCCAGCACCCTTAGCGGGAGTGGAGAGACCCAGTACTTC,CASTLSGSGETQYF